Listed below are T cell receptor beta chains from one sample, sequenced in a study of glioma-infiltrating T cells after dendritic cell vaccination. TCRdb's copy holds only in-frame clones and misses some; the assay was immunoSEQ multiplex PCR. The profile shows about 140 clones, 80% to 90% of them singletons. Sample: tumor tissue, taken before dendritic cell vaccination. The receptors were sampled from a human donor with glioblastoma. Both conserved end residues are part of each CDR3. A clone size is listed for some rows: how often the clone was seen (once, few, many), or a class if it is expanded.

V gene	CDR3 length	J gene	clone size	CDR3 protein
TRBV7-9	11	TRBJ2-5	few	CASRLGETQYF
TRBV28	13	TRBJ1-2	NA	CASSFNSNYGYTF
TRBV5-4	13	TRBJ2-3	NA	CASSFFYTDTQYF
TRBV28	15	TRBJ2-2	once	CASSKQGGLVGELFF
TRBV6-9	17	TRBJ1-2	NA	CASSRKRPYRKTYGYTF
TRBV5-6	14	TRBJ1-1	NA	CASSRRDLNTEAFF
TRBV4-2	13	TRBJ1-5	NA	CASSPESNQPQHF
TRBV2	12	TRBJ2-7	few	CASSLTGHEQYF
TRBV28	15	TRBJ1-2	NA	CASSLRGDRAVGYTF
TRBV9	18	TRBJ2-7	once	CASSPGPFTPGDPYEQYF
TRBV7-8	16	TRBJ2-7	once	CASSSPGTSGRSEQYF
TRBV29-1	18	TRBJ1-6	NA	CSVEDSPGSRLYNSPLHF
TRBV13	14	TRBJ1-2	NA	CASSVRQGDYGYTF
TRBV9	14	TRBJ1-3	NA	CASSVEGSGNTIYF
TRBV6-5	14	TRBJ2-3	NA	CASSYLTSTDTQYF
TRBV5-8	17	TRBJ1-3	NA	CASSEGQGAVRGNTIYF
TRBV7-9	15	TRBJ2-1	NA	CASRIGLAGVHEQFF
TRBV28	16	TRBJ2-2	NA	CASSDLQGQTTGELFF
TRBV27	16	TRBJ2-7	NA	CASSFLTSGNSYEQYF
TRBV9	18	TRBJ2-7	NA	CASSPGPFTPGDPCEQYF
TRBV7-8	15	TRBJ2-1	NA	CASSSLAGGRYEQFF
TRBV2	16	TRBJ2-1	NA	CASRHPSGSSYNEQFF
TRBV7-3	15	TRBJ2-3	NA	CASSTQGRGTDTQYF
TRBV2	10	TRBJ1-2	once	CASSLTGSTF
TRBV7-8	13	TRBJ1-1	NA	CASHVGGQGGAFF
TRBV10-3	15	TRBJ2-7	few	CAISEGQGDFGEQYF
TRBV7-3	15	TRBJ2-1	NA	CASSLSIARYNEQFF
TRBV6-1	13	TRBJ1-5	NA	CATDRGGVSPQHF
TRBV7-2	12	TRBJ2-3	NA	CASSSYTDTQYF
TRBV11-2	15	TRBJ2-2	NA	CASSLAGFNTGELFF
TRBV14	15	TRBJ2-1	once	CASSKFKSVYNEQFF
TRBV30	15	TRBJ1-1	NA	CASRDRVSRNTEAFF
TRBV9	15	TRBJ2-3	NA	CASTSPSGSKDTQYF
TRBV7-9	13	TRBJ2-7	NA	CASSLGVSYEQYF
TRBV5-4	15	TRBJ2-2	NA	CASSSQGKGTGELFF
TRBV19	14	TRBJ2-7	once	CASSFAGTGYEQYF
TRBV5-4	15	TRBJ1-2	NA	CASSLDRAIQSGYTF
TRBV21-1	12	TRBJ1-3	few	CASPRAGNTIYF
TRBV18	15	TRBJ2-7	NA	CASSPTGTSVDEQYF
TRBV19	18	TRBJ2-6	NA	CASSACTTSQSRANVLTF
TRBV9	15	TRBJ2-7	NA	CASAQTGTGGYEQYF
TRBV5-1	18	TRBJ2-2	NA	CASSLESSGSPGTGELFF
TRBV15	16	TRBJ2-1	NA	CATSRNKGGGYNEQFF
TRBV7-2	14	NA	NA	CASSFRDSRYEQYF
TRBV6-6	14	TRBJ2-1	NA	CASSPSSSVNEQFF
TRBV28	12	TRBJ1-1	NA	CATDPGGSEAFF
TRBV7-2	16	TRBJ2-7	NA	CASSDNSGWASYEQYF
TRBV5-1	14	TRBJ2-1	once	CASRREDTYNEQFF
TRBV7-2	14	TRBJ2-7	few	CASSFRDSRYEQYF
TRBV7-2	18	TRBJ2-1	once	CASSSYHMGLAGGPPQFF
TRBV9	15	TRBJ2-7	once	CASSPLASASYEQYF
TRBV25-1	11	TRBJ2-1	NA	CASSVGREQFF
TRBV13	12	TRBJ1-1	NA	CASSSRTDGTFF
TRBV18	14	TRBJ1-1	NA	CASSPRDRRTEAFF
TRBV29-1	13	TRBJ2-3	NA	CSTESGSADTQYF
TRBV5-4	15	TRBJ2-5	once	CASSSGLGTQETQYF
TRBV7-3	16	TRBJ2-1	NA	CASSATITKYSGEQFF
TRBV7-3	13	TRBJ1-2	NA	CASSRDTNYGYTF
TRBV7-8	13	TRBJ2-2	once	CASSLDSTGELFF